Included here is one TCR beta chain sequence, with context. No antigen is known for it. These data belong to a study of Ad26.COV2.S vaccination and SARS-CoV-2 variants. Whole-study context: Ad26.COV2.S arm of COV1001 included the donor. The authors gave Ad26.COV2.S intramuscularly, either once or twice 56 days apart.

The germline V gene has CDR1 SEHNR and CDR2 FQNEAQ (reference sequence). The CDR3 runs 15 residues. J lost 7 bases, V lost 2 bases, and 7 bases had no gene match. Whole-study findings and limits: Analytic work on TCR breadth and depth might have understated the full extent of total T cell responses.

The data were produced by immunoSEQ multiplex PCR, yet TCRdb's version contains in-frame clones alone and is incomplete. The sample includes roughly 420,000 clones, 89% of them seen just once. Indicated treatment: roughly 19 received Ad26.COV2.S at low or high dose, single or two shots; five or six received placebo; per-sample allocation not given. Samples were taken on day 63 after the first vaccine or placebo injection. The sample came from a Boston adult aged 18-55 years. The sample was peripheral blood, taken in a trial of Ad26.COV2.S vaccine versus placebo. The rearrangement uses TRBV7-9 and TRBJ2-7; 11 bases line up with TRBD1. This sequence originates from a person between 18 and 59 years old who received the Ad26.COV2.S COVID-19 vaccine or a placebo. The DNA for the CDR3 is TGTGCCAGCAGCTTAAGGACAGGGGGCTTGAGTGAGCAGTACTTC. It yields the protein CASSLRTGGLSEQYF.